Following are 19 T cell receptor beta chains from one sample sequenced in a study of T cells in Graves' hyperthyroidism and ophthalmopathy. Regions amplified from RNA transcripts were the TCR beta CDR3 regions. A set of HTBI primers served as the primers for a first-round RT-PCR of the TCR CDR3. TCRdb reprocessed the multiplex PCR reads with MiXCR, giving one entry per CDR3 protein. This table has 700,000 or so distinct CDR3 sequences, roughly 15% appearing once. Sequencing was performed on blood. The receptors were gathered from a man between 18 and 35 years old with Graves' hyperthyroidism.

The J gene is TRBJ2-1, the V gene TRBV10-2; 9 nucleotides match TRBD2. Germline V gene sequence: CDR1 WSHSY, CDR2 SAAADI. CDR3 size: 16 residues. The ends lost 10 bases at V and 6 bases at J; junction bases unmatched: 16. The DNA for the CDR3 is TGCGCCACCACTACCGGGGCTAGCGGGATCTGCAATGAGCAGTTCTTC. This encodes CATTTGASGICNEQFF.

The CDR3 region is CASSLKGTSLNEQFF. The CDR3 DNA reads as TGTGCCAGCAGCCTAAAAGGGACTAGTCTGAATGAGCAGTTCTTC. V and J are TRBV14 and TRBJ2-1; the match to TRBD2 covers 8 bases. CDR1 is SGHDN and CDR2 is FVKESK in the germline V gene. The length of the CDR3 is 15 residues. V shed 4 bases and J 7 bases; nucleotides not matched to a gene: 9.

This clonotype was seen only a few times. One end of the junction is discordant with germline, which a read error may explain. The rearrangement joins TRBV4-1 to TRBJ1-5; D call uncertain. The CDR3 is made up of 15 amino acids. The germline gives CDR1 MGHRA, CDR2 YSYEKL. The CDR3: CASSQEEGTNQPQHF. CDR3 nucleotide sequence: TGTGCCAGCAGCCAAGAAGAGGGAACCAATCAGCCCCAGCATTTT.

This clonotype was counted only a few times. The gene calls are TRBV18 and TRBJ2-7; the D gene is possibly TRBD1 (6 bases). The V gene lost 4 bases and the J gene lost 0 bases, with 13 bases spanning the gap. CDR1 is KGHSH and CDR2 is LQKENI in the germline V gene. The CDR3 is 15 residues long. In DNA, the CDR3 is TGTGCCAGCTCACGTACCGGGACAACCTCCTACGAGCAGTACTTC. It translates to CASSRTGTTSYEQYF.

CDR3 loop: CASSQDRTGSNQPQHF. CDR3 nucleotides: TGTGCCAGCAGCCAAGATAGGACAGGGAGTAATCAGCCCCAGCATTTT. The chain recombines TRBV4-2 with TRBJ1-5; 8 bases fit TRBD1. The CDR3 spans 16 residues. With V trimmed by 0 bases and J by 4 bases, 5 bases remained unmatched. CDR1 and CDR2 (germline): LGHNA, YNFKEQ.

This chain links TRBV5-6 with TRBJ2-1, with 7 bases fitting TRBD2. V shed 0 bases and J 3 bases; nucleotides not matched to a gene: 15. Per germline, CDR1 SGHDT and CDR2 YYEEEE. This CDR3 comprises 19 residues. The CDR3 region is CASSLGSGRASLNYNEQFF. The CDR3 coding sequence is TGTGCCAGCAGCTTGGGTAGCGGGCGTGCCTCCCTAAACTACAATGAGCAGTTCTTC.

In this sample, this clonotype turned up a few times. The chain links TRBV27 to TRBJ2-7; the match to TRBD1 covers 9 bases. Germline CDR1 and CDR2: MNHEY and SMNVEV (reference sequence). With 4 bases clipped from V and 0 bases from J, the junction kept 7 bases outside the gene matches. The CDR3 consists of 16 residues. CDR3 sequence: CASSSATGGNSYEQYF. For the CDR3, the DNA is TGTGCCAGCAGTTCCGCGACAGGGGGGAACTCCTACGAGCAGTACTTC.

The rearrangement uses TRBV15 and TRBJ2-2, with a tentative D call TRBD2 (6 bases). Between the trimmed V and J ends, which lost 3 bases and 1 base, there was a span of 9 bases. Germline CDR1 and CDR2: LNHNV and YYDKDF (reference sequence). CDR3 size: 15 residues. The chain's CDR3 is CATSRDYKNTGELFF. As DNA, the CDR3 is TGTGCCACCAGCAGGGACTATAAGAACACCGGGGAGCTGTTTTTT.

In its sample, this clonotype was seen a few times. The chain has TRBV14 and TRBJ2-5, with 7 bases identical to TRBD1. Germline V gene lookup returns CDR1 SGHDN and CDR2 FVKESK. J gave up 2 bases and V 1 base, and 4 bases lay outside the gene matches. The CDR3 runs to 15 residues. Written as DNA, the CDR3 is TGTGCCAGCAGCCAAGTTATCAGGGGGCAAGAGACCCAGTACTTC. Protein sequence: CASSQVIRGQETQYF.

This chain joins TRBV19 and TRBJ1-3, with D hard to call. Germline loops: CDR1 LNHDA, CDR2 SQIVND (reference sequence). This CDR3 comprises 15 residues. With 6 bases removed from V and 2 bases from J, the gap between germline ends came to 14 bases. This CDR3 reads CASSFTAGTGNTIYF. The DNA for the CDR3 is TGTGCCAGTAGCTTCACCGCGGGGACTGGAAACACCATATATTTT.

This clonotype was found a few times. This chain links TRBV3-1 with TRBJ1-2; weak D call: TRBD1 (6 bases). The CDR3 covers 15 residues. V lost 4 bases, J lost 4 bases, and 16 bases lay in between. Germline V gives CDR1 LGHDT, CDR2 YNNKEL (reference sequence). The chain's CDR3 is CASSRQNSRGYGYTF. The CDR3 DNA follows: TGTGCCAGCAGCCGCCAAAACTCCAGGGGCTATGGCTACACCTTC.

This clonotype appeared a few times. The J gene is TRBJ2-1, the V gene TRBV5-1; D uncertain. Germline-derived CDR1 and CDR2 are SGHRS and YFSETQ. There are 18 residues in the CDR3. V was cut by 0 bases and J by 0 bases, with 16 bases left in between. The DNA for the CDR3 is TGCGCCAGCAGCTTGGCCGGTGACGGCGAAAGCTCCTACAATGAGCAGTTCTTC. Encoded protein: CASSLAGDGESSYNEQFF. The variable domain in full, with the rest retrieved from reference TRBV5-1 and TRBJ2-1, is KAGVTQTPRYLIKTRGQQVTLSCSPISGHRSVSWYQQTPGQGLQFLFEYFSETQRNKGNFPGRFSGRQFSNSRSEMNVSTLELGDSALYLCASSLAGDGESSYNEQFFGPGTRLTVL.

This clonotype was seen ten or more times. The V gene is TRBV10-3, the J gene TRBJ2-2; TRBD2 aligns across 11 bases. This CDR3 is 16 amino acids long. V gave up 4 bases and J gave up 1 base; unmatched junction bases: 2. Germline V gives CDR1 ENHRY, CDR2 SYGVKD. The DNA for the CDR3 is TGTGCCATCAGTGCTACTAGCGGGAGGAACACCGGGGAGCTGTTTTTT. It translates to CAISATSGRNTGELFF.

This clonotype was recorded a few times. This chain joins TRBV27 and TRBJ2-7; D is possibly TRBD1 (6 bases). CDR1 MNHEY and CDR2 SMNVEV come from the germline V gene (reference sequence). The CDR3 spans 14 residues. V lost 0 bases, J lost 2 bases, and 8 bases lay in between. CDR3 DNA sequence: TGTGCCAGCAGTTTATCCAGGGGAACCTACGAGCAGTACTTC. Translation gives CASSLSRGTYEQYF.

Remarks on this clonotype: One junction end does not reproduce the germline sequence, and a read error may be involved. J is TRBJ1-6 and V is TRBV10-3; D perhaps matches TRBD1 (6 bases). This CDR3 is 16 amino acids long. Germline CDR1 and CDR2: ENHRY and SYGVKD. The CDR3 nucleotides are TGTGCCATCAGTGGGCAGGGGAGCCCCTATAGTTCACCCCTCCACTTT. Protein product: CAISGQGSPYSSPLHF.

The chain links TRBV27 to TRBJ2-7, with 9 bases identical to TRBD2. CDR1 is MNHEY and CDR2 is SMNVEV in the germline V gene (reference sequence). The junction had 9 bases not matched to a gene; V was cut back by 6 bases and J by 3 bases. The CDR3 runs 15 residues. CDR3 coding DNA: TGTGCCAGCAGCCTAGGACTAGCGTTAGTCTACGAGCAGTACTTC. This codes for CASSLGLALVYEQYF.

Many counts were recorded for this clonotype. This chain links TRBV27 with TRBJ2-5, with a weak D call TRBD2 (6 bases). The CDR3 extends over 13 amino acids. Between the trimmed V and J ends, which lost 5 bases and 2 bases, there was a span of 9 bases. CDR1 and CDR2 from the germline V gene are MNHEY and SMNVEV (reference sequence). The CDR3 protein is CASSRRDQETQYF. CDR3 in DNA: TGTGCCAGCAGTAGGAGGGATCAAGAGACCCAGTACTTC.

This clonotype was detected only a few times. The rearrangement joins TRBV3-1 to TRBJ1-1; D perhaps matches TRBD1 (6 bases). The germline gives CDR1 LGHDT, CDR2 YNNKEL (reference sequence). V gave up 7 bases and J gave up 0 bases, with 12 bases separating them. The CDR3 is 14 amino acids. Here the CDR3 reads CASNLQGLNTEAFF. DNA of the CDR3: TGTGCCAGCAACCTACAGGGCCTGAACACTGAAGCTTTCTTT.

This clonotype was seen many times. The chain employs TRBV11-3 and TRBJ2-2; D unclear. This CDR3 has 14 residues. Germline V gene data show CDR1 as SGHNT and CDR2 as YENEEA. V lost 5 bases, J lost 0 bases, and 7 bases lay in between. The CDR3: CASSPRTNTGELFF. The DNA of the CDR3 is TGTGCCAGCAGCCCAAGGACGAACACCGGGGAGCTGTTTTTT.